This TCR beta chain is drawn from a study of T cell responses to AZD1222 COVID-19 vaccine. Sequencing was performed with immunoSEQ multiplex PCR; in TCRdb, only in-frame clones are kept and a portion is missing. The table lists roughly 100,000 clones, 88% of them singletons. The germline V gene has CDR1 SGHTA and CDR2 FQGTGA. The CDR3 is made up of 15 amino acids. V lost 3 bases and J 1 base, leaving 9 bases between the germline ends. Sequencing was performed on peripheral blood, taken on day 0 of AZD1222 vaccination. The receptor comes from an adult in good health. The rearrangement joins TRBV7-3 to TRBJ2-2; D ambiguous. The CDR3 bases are TGTGCCAGCAGCTTTAACCTAGAGAACACCGGGGAGCTGTTTTTT. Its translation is CASSFNLENTGELFF.